These 18 T cell receptor beta chains came from one sample sequenced in a study of blood T cell repertoires in COVID-19. The repertoire was sequenced with immunoSEQ multiplex PCR; TCRdb's copy has only in-frame clones and lacks some. The sample includes about 210,000 clones, around four fifths of them seen just once. The sample comprised peripheral blood. The receptor set was obtained from a woman aged 50 to 60 with acute or convalescent COVID-19.

The chain has TRBV5-1 and TRBJ1-2, with 7 nucleotides matching TRBD1. Per the germline V gene, CDR1 is SGHRS and CDR2 is YFSETQ. J gave up 7 bases and V 4 bases, and 7 bases lay outside the gene matches. The CDR3 spans 13 residues. CDR3 in amino acids: CASSVTGLGGYTF. CDR3 DNA: TGCGCCAGCAGCGTGACAGGGTTGGGTGGCTACACCTTC.

This clone occurred a few times. J is TRBJ2-5 and V is TRBV19, with D perhaps matching TRBD1 (6 bases). The CDR3 is 14 amino acids. Germline values: CDR1 LNHDA, CDR2 SQIVND (reference sequence). Trimming cost V 6 bases and J 5 bases, with 16 bases left between them. In DNA form, the CDR3 reads TGTGCCAGTAGAGAACAGGGAGAAGGGGAGACCCAGTACTTC. Amino acid sequence: CASREQGEGETQYF.

V usage is TRBV5-6 and J usage is TRBJ2-2; D might be TRBD2 (6 bases). This CDR3 has 15 amino acids. Trimming shortened V by 4 bases and J by 2 bases, and 12 bases separated the two germline ends. CDR1 and CDR2 (germline): SGHDT, YYEEEE. CDR3 DNA: TGTGCCAGCAGCCCGGGACTCTACAACACCGGGGAGCTGTTTTTT. Protein product: CASSPGLYNTGELFF.

The J gene is TRBJ1-2, the V gene TRBV6-5; 7 nucleotides line up with TRBD1. CDR3 length: 15 amino acids. J gave up 2 bases and V 7 bases, and 10 bases lay outside the gene matches. From germline, CDR1 is MNHEY and CDR2 SVGAGI. The CDR3 DNA follows: TGTGCCAGCACCTTTTCTAGGGGACAGAACTATGGCTACACCTTC. Translating gives CASTFSRGQNYGYTF.

This clone was seen a single time. The DNA for the CDR3 is TGTGCCAGCAGCCACTGGGCAGGGGCCAATTCACCCCTCCACTTT. Its translation is CASSHWAGANSPLHF. J is TRBJ1-6 and V is TRBV3-1 (or the pseudogene TRBV3-2); the D gene is possibly TRBD1 (6 bases). CDR3 size: 15 residues. V shed 3 bases and J shed 7 bases, with 13 bases lying between them. Germline lookup yields CDR1 LGHDT and CDR2 YNNKEL (reference sequence).

The chain carries TRBV2 and TRBJ1-2; 7 nucleotides line up with TRBD1. V shed 6 bases, J shed 0 bases, and the junction held 4 bases outside the gene matches. The CDR3 is 14 residues long. Per the germline V gene, CDR1 is SNHLY and CDR2 is FYNNEI. The CDR3 spells CASSPGTANYGYTF. The CDR3 DNA sequence: TGTGCCAGCAGCCCCGGGACAGCTAACTATGGCTACACCTTC.

The chain links TRBV28 to TRBJ2-7, with a weak D call TRBD1 (7 bases). The CDR3 runs 15 residues. Germline values: CDR1 MDHEN, CDR2 SYDVKM. V was cut by 5 bases and J by 7 bases, with 21 bases left in between. The CDR3 DNA follows: TGTGCCAGCAGTGCTCCTCAGGGGGGAAAATGGGAGCAGTACTTC. As protein: CASSAPQGGKWEQYF.

This clone was detected many times. The chain is built from TRBV18 and TRBJ2-5, with TRBD2 identical over 8 bases. Germline loops: CDR1 KGHSH, CDR2 LQKENI. The junction had 8 bases not matched to a gene; V was cut back by 3 bases and J by 5 bases. This CDR3 region has 15 residues. The CDR3 spells CASSPLGLAGETQYF. The CDR3 region has the DNA TGTGCCAGCTCACCCCTAGGACTAGCCGGGGAGACCCAGTACTTC.

The rearrangement joins TRBV24-1 to TRBJ2-1; TRBD2 might be the D (6 bases). The CDR3 loop spans 14 amino acids. Trimming stripped 9 bases from V and 0 bases from J, with 11 bases between. CDR1 and CDR2 from the germline V gene are KGHDR and SFDVKD. In DNA form, the CDR3 reads TGTGCCACCTCCGGAGGGAGCTCCTACAATGAGCAGTTCTTC. This translates into CATSGGSSYNEQFF.

The chain uses TRBV2 and TRBJ1-2; D possibly corresponds to TRBD1 (6 bases). The CDR3 contains 14 residues. Germline V CDR1 and CDR2: SNHLY, FYNNEI. Trimming removed 6 bases at V and 4 bases at J, with 15 bases between. Here the CDR3 DNA reads TGTGCCAGCAGCGAAAATGGGGGCCTCTATGGCTACACCTTC. It yields the protein CASSENGGLYGYTF.

The chain recombines TRBV25-1 with TRBJ1-1, with 7 nucleotides matching TRBD1. J was trimmed by 5 bases and V by 4 bases; bases with no gene match: 7. The CDR3 consists of 14 residues. Germline V gives CDR1 MGHDK, CDR2 SYGVNS. The CDR3 sequence: CASSVTGVLTEAFF. CDR3 sequence (DNA): TGTGCCAGCAGTGTAACAGGGGTCCTAACTGAAGCTTTCTTT.

This clone was found once. The J gene is TRBJ2-2, the V gene TRBV5-1; 10 bases are a match to TRBD2. The CDR3 has 16 residues. V lost 0 bases and J lost 8; bases outside the gene matches: 7. Per germline, CDR1 SGHRS and CDR2 YFSETQ. CDR3: CASSLGLLAGVGELFF. CDR3 nucleotides: TGCGCCAGCAGCTTGGGTTTGCTAGCGGGAGTAGGGGAGCTGTTTTTT.

The rearrangement joins TRBV19 to TRBJ1-4, with D possibly being TRBD1 (6 bases). The CDR3 covers 14 residues. Trimming removed 6 bases from V and 2 bases from J, with 10 bases in between. The germline gives CDR1 LNHDA, CDR2 SQIVND (reference sequence). The CDR3 protein is CASSHRETNEKLFF. Written as DNA, the CDR3 is TGTGCCAGTAGCCACAGGGAGACTAATGAAAAACTGTTTTTT.

V is TRBV9 and J is TRBJ2-2; 9 bases are a match to TRBD2. With 1 base clipped from V and 5 bases from J, the junction kept 6 bases outside the gene matches. Germline-derived CDR1 and CDR2 are SGDLS and YYNGEE. This CDR3 comprises 16 residues. The CDR3 sequence is CASSVWSSGITGELFF. As DNA, the CDR3 is TGTGCCAGCAGCGTATGGTCTAGCGGGATTACCGGGGAGCTGTTTTTT. Full variable domain (remainder filled in from reference TRBV9 and TRBJ2-2): DSGVTQTPKHLITATGQRVTLRCSPRSGDLSVYWYQQSLDQGLQFLIQYYNGEERAKGNILERFSAQQFPDLHSELNLSSLELGDSALYFCASSVWSSGITGELFFGEGSRLTVL.

The gene calls are TRBV5-4 and TRBJ2-7; perhaps TRBD2 as D (6 bases). The V gene lost 0 bases and the J gene lost 7 bases, with 14 bases spanning the gap. Germline loops: CDR1 SGHNT, CDR2 YYREEE (reference sequence). This CDR3 spans 14 amino acids. Here the CDR3 DNA reads TGTGCCAGCAGCTTGGCGGGAGAGGCGGGAGAGCAGTACTTC. Translating it yields CASSLAGEAGEQYF.

The V call is TRBV28, the J call TRBJ1-2; 7 bases agree with TRBD1. V was clipped by 7 bases and J by 0 bases; unmatched bases: 11. Germline-derived CDR1 and CDR2 are MDHEN and SYDVKM. The length of the CDR3 is 16 residues. The CDR3 region has the DNA TGTGCCAGCAACAACCCGGGACAGCAGACTAACTATGGCTACACCTTC. It specifies CASNNPGQQTNYGYTF.

The chain carries TRBV27 and TRBJ2-7; TRBD1 matches at 9 bases. Losses at the gene ends were 4 bases for V and 2 bases for J; bases not matched to a gene: 6. This CDR3 is 15 amino acids long. Germline lookup yields CDR1 MNHEY and CDR2 SMNVEV (reference sequence). CDR3 in amino acids: CASSSRDRAPYEQYF. The CDR3 DNA reads TGTGCCAGCAGTTCTCGGGACAGGGCTCCCTACGAGCAGTACTTC.

For the CDR3, the DNA is TGTGCCAGCAGCCCCCAGGGGACAGGACTGGACTATGGCTACACCTTC. The encoded protein is CASSPQGTGLDYGYTF. The genes are TRBV9 and TRBJ1-2; 8 bases are a match to TRBD1. The length of the CDR3 is 16 residues. Germline lookup yields CDR1 SGDLS and CDR2 YYNGEE. The trim removed 4 bases at V and 3 bases at J, leaving 11 bases unmatched.